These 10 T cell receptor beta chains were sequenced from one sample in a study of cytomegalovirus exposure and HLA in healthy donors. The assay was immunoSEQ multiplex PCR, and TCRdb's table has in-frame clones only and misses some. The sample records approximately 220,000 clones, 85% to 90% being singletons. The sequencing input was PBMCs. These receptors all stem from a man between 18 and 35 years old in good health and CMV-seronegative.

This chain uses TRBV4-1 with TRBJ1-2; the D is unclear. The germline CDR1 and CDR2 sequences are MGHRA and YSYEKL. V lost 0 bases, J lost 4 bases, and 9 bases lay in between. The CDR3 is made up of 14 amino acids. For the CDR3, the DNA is TGCGCCAGCAGCCAAGATCCCACAGCCTATGGCTACACCTTC. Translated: CASSQDPTAYGYTF.

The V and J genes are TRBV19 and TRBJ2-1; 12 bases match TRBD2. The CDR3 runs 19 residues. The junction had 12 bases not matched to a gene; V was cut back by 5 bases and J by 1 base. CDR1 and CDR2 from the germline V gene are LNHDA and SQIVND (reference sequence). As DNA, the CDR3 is TGTGCCAGTAGTCTGACCGGGACTAGCGGGCCGATTTCCTACAATGAGCAGTTCTTC. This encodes CASSLTGTSGPISYNEQFF. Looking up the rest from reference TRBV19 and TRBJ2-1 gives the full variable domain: DGGITQSPKYLFRKEGQNVTLSCEQNLNHDAMYWYRQDPGQGLRLIYYSQIVNDFQKGDIAEGYSVSREKKESFPLTVTSAQKNPTAFYLCASSLTGTSGPISYNEQFFGPGTRLTVL.

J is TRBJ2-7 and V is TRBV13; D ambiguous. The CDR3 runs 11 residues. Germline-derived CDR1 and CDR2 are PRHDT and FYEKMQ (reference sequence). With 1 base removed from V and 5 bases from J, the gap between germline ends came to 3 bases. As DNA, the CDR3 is TGTGCCAGCAGCTTAGCGGACGAGCAGTACTTC. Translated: CASSLADEQYF.

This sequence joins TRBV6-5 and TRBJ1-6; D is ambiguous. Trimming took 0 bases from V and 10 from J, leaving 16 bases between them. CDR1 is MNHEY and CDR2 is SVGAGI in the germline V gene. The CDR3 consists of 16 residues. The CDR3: CASSYSHEGGGSPLHF. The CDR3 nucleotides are TGTGCCAGCAGTTACTCACATGAGGGAGGAGGATCACCCCTCCACTTT.

CDR3: CATGEGIAYNSPLHF. The CDR3 nucleotides are TGTGCCACTGGGGAGGGGATAGCCTATAATTCACCCCTCCACTTT. V is TRBV15 and J is TRBJ1-6; D perhaps matches TRBD1 (5 bases). The ends were cut back, 9 bases at V and 2 bases at J, with 14 bases in the middle. CDR3 length: 15 amino acids. Germline V gives CDR1 LNHNV, CDR2 YYDKDF (reference sequence).

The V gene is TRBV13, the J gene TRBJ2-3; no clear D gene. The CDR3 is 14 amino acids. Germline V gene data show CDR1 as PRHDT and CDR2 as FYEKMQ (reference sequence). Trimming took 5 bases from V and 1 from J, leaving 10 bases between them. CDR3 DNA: TGTGCCAGCAGCCCCCTGAGCGGCACAGATACGCAGTATTTT. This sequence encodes CASSPLSGTDTQYF.

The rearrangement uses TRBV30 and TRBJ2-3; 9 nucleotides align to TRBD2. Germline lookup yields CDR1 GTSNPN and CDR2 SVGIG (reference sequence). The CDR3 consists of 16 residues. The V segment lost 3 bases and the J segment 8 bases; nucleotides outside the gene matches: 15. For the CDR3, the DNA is TGTGCCTGGAGACCTGCGGTGCGGGAGGGTGCGGTTACGCAGTATTTT. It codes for CAWRPAVREGAVTQYF.

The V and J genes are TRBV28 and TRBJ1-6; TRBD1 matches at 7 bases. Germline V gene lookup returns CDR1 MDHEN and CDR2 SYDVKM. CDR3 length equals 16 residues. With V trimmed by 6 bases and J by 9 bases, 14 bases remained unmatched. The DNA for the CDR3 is TGTGCCAGCAGGATTCCCCTGAGCAGGGGGAGTTCACCCCTCCACTTT. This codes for CASRIPLSRGSSPLHF.

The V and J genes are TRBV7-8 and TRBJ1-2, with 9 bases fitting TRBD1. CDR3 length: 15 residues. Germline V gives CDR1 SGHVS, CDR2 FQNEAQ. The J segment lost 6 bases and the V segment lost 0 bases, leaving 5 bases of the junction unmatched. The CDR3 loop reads CASSLAGTGFDGYTF. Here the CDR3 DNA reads TGTGCCAGCAGCTTAGCGGGGACAGGGTTCGATGGCTACACCTTC.

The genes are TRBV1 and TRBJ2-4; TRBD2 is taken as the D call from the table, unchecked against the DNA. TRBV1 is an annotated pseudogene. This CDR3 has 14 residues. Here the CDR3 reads CTSSQLAGKNIQYF. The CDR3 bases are TGCACCAGCAGCCAGCTAGCGGGAAAAAACATTCAGTACTTC.